This TCR beta chain was sequenced in a study of regulatory T cells in long-lasting Graves disease. The CDR3 extends over 14 amino acids. The V gene end was trimmed by 8 bases and the J gene end by 5 bases; junction bases not matched to a gene: 9. As for time point: persistent/refractory GD, antithyroid drugs over 5 years with positive TRAb. Extracted PBMC RNA gave rise to the TCR library. Assembly of TCR beta libraries relied on iRepertoire HTBI primers together with Arm-PCR of CDR3 regions. TCRdb used MiXCR to reprocess the multiplex PCR reads, holding one entry per CDR3 protein. This table has about 660,000 distinct CDR3 sequences, roughly 30% appearing once.

This TCR derives from a female donor with Graves disease. The chain has TRBV12-3 or TRBV12-4 and TRBJ2-1; TRBD2 matches 7 bases. This sample comprised peripheral blood mononuclear cells (PBMCs), obtained when the disease was refractory, from a patient treated with antithyroid drugs. In DNA, the CDR3 is TGTGCCAGCGGAGAGGAGACTAGCAACAATGAGCAGTTCTTC. Protein sequence: CASGEETSNNEQFF.